This is a list of T cell receptor beta chains from one sample in a study of blood T cells in healthy people across ages. One entry per CDR3 protein results from TCRdb running MiXCR on the 5' RACE reads. The sample yields hundreds of thousands of distinct CDR3 sequences, roughly 56% seen once. Sequencing was done on a sample of blood. These receptors were obtained from a man aged 40-49 years in good health. The CDR3 runs from the conserved cysteine through the conserved F or W. D genes are given only for firm matches. Clone size is not always given. Where it is, it says once, few, many or a class for expanded clones.

v_gene	abundance	j_gene	d_gene	CDR3aa	CDR3nt
TRBV7-3	NA	TRBJ2-3	TRBD2	CVSSLGSAYTSGRTDTQYF	TGTGTCAGCAGCTTAGGTTCGGCCTATACTAGCGGGAGAACAGATACGCAGTATTTT
TRBV11-1	NA	TRBJ2-7	NA	CASSFGRHYEQYF	TGTGCCAGCAGCTTCGGACGGCACTACGAGCAGTACTTC
TRBV20-1	few	TRBJ1-5	TRBD1	CSTYQGDGNQPQHF	TGCAGTACTTATCAGGGGGACGGCAATCAGCCCCAGCATTTT
TRBV12-3/TRBV12-4	few	TRBJ2-3	NA	CASSPAPRRSTDTQYF	TGTGCCAGCAGTCCGGCGCCCCGCCGTAGCACAGATACGCAGTATTTT
TRBV28	few	TRBJ2-6	TRBD1	CASRWTGPSGANVLTF	TGTGCCAGCAGGTGGACAGGTCCCTCTGGGGCCAACGTCCTGACTTTC
TRBV20-1	few	TRBJ2-5	TRBD1	CSAFRGQETQYF	TGCAGTGCTTTCAGGGGGCAAGAGACCCAGTACTTC
TRBV4-2	NA	TRBJ1-2	NA	CASSHTVSYGYTF	TGTGCCAGCAGCCACACCGTTTCCTATGGCTACACCTTC
TRBV15	NA	TRBJ2-5	NA	CATSSPGQETQYF	TGTGCCACCAGCAGCCCAGGCCAAGAGACCCAGTACTTC
TRBV6-5	few	TRBJ2-1	TRBD1	CASSGTADYNEQFF	TGTGCCAGCAGCGGGACAGCGGATTACAATGAGCAGTTCTTC
TRBV25-1	NA	TRBJ2-7	NA	CASSESGRYEQYF	TGTGCCAGCAGTGAATCTGGTCGCTACGAGCAGTACTTC
TRBV3-1	NA	TRBJ2-5	NA	CASEKGETQYF	TGTGCCAGCGAAAAAGGCGAGACCCAGTACTTC
TRBV7-2	few	TRBJ2-7	TRBD1	CASSGRTGEPYEQYF	TGTGCCAGCAGCGGACGGACAGGAGAGCCCTACGAGCAGTACTTC
TRBV6-5	NA	TRBJ1-5	NA	CASSYMRGRHQPQHF	TGTGCCAGCAGTTACATGCGGGGGAGGCATCAGCCCCAGCATTTT
TRBV7-6	NA	TRBJ2-5	TRBD2	CASSLSKRGAPLETQYF	TGTGCCAGCAGCTTGAGTAAGCGGGGGGCCCCCCTTGAGACCCAGTACTTC
TRBV20-1	few	TRBJ2-5	TRBD2	CSASRGLAGQETQYF	TGCAGTGCTAGTCGGGGACTAGCGGGCCAAGAGACCCAGTACTTC
TRBV18	NA	TRBJ1-2	NA	CASSPTTVRDGYTF	TGTGCCAGCTCACCCACTACGGTCCGGGATGGCTACACCTTT
TRBV28	few	TRBJ2-5	NA	CASSSLGLQETQYF	TGTGCCAGCAGTTCCCTGGGACTGCAAGAGACCCAGTACTTC
TRBV28	NA	TRBJ2-5	NA	CASHRESPPETQYF	TGTGCCAGCCATCGCGAGTCCCCCCCAGAGACCCAGTACTTC
TRBV6-1	once	TRBJ2-5	TRBD2	CASSETSGGKGGETQYF	TGTGCCAGCAGCGAGACTAGCGGGGGGAAAGGCGGAGAGACCCAGTACTTC
TRBV13	many	TRBJ1-1	NA	CASSSPGHGKPEAFF	TGTGCCAGCAGTTCCCCTGGGCACGGGAAGCCTGAAGCTTTCTTT
TRBV20-1	NA	TRBJ2-7	NA	CSAATTAGRSYEQYF	TGCAGTGCTGCCACCACAGCGGGCCGCTCCTACGAGCAGTACTTC
TRBV6-2/TRBV6-3	NA	TRBJ2-3	TRBD1	CASSYSDTGGPSTDTQYF	TGTGCCAGCAGTTATTCCGACACAGGGGGCCCCTCAACAGATACGCAGTATTTT
TRBV11-2	NA	TRBJ2-3	TRBD1	CASSDRVVDTQYF	TGTGCCAGCAGCGACAGGGTTGTGGATACGCAGTATTTT
TRBV6-1	NA	TRBJ2-7	TRBD1	CASITTGGSYEQYF	TGTGCCAGCATAACGACAGGGGGCAGCTACGAGCAGTACTTC
TRBV7-2	NA	TRBJ2-5	TRBD2	CASRGTSGGQETQYF	TGTGCCAGCAGGGGGACTAGCGGGGGGCAAGAGACCCAGTACTTC
TRBV14	NA	TRBJ2-5	NA	CASKSGPDSQTQYF	TGTGCCAGCAAATCCGGGCCGGATAGCCAGACCCAGTACTTC
TRBV15	NA	TRBJ2-1	TRBD1	CATSRGKDRVKGDEQFF	TGTGCCACCAGCAGGGGGAAGGACAGGGTTAAGGGGGATGAGCAGTTCTTC
TRBV5-6	NA	TRBJ2-7	NA	CASSPEGGTEIHINEQYF	TGTGCCAGCAGCCCGGAGGGGGGGACAGAGATTCATATCAACGAGCAGTACTTC
TRBV12-3/TRBV12-4	NA	TRBJ2-1	NA	CASQGAINEQFF	TGTGCCAGCCAAGGGGCAATCAATGAGCAGTTCTTC
TRBV15	NA	TRBJ2-5	NA	CATSRDPGGEETQYF	TGTGCCACCAGCAGAGATCCCGGGGGAGAAGAGACCCAGTACTTC
TRBV25-1	NA	TRBJ1-1	NA	CARSVGMNTEAFF	TGTGCCCGCAGTGTGGGGATGAACACTGAAGCTTTCTTT